The clone carrying this TCR beta chain turned up a few times. Other DNA sequences from this sample encode an identical CDR3 as well. The sample is drawn from a study of a mutant IDH1 vaccine in newly diagnosed glioma. Study-wide context: Patients' prior therapy spanned radiotherapy, temozolomide, or both; most underwent both.

The repertoire was sequenced with immunoSEQ multiplex PCR; TCRdb's copy has only in-frame clones and lacks some. This table holds about 69,000 clones, roughly 85% found once. Time point described: baseline, week 1 (first vaccination visit). Treatment here: pre-vaccination baseline after standard-of-care therapy. The V and J ends lost 6 bases and 5 bases respectively, with 13 bases between them. Germline assignment: CDR1 SNHLY and CDR2 FYNNEI. The CDR3 loop spans 13 amino acids. The chain recombines TRBV2 with TRBJ1-1, with D maybe TRBD1 (6 bases). The sample here was PBMCs, taken from a glioma patient treated with radiotherapy, temozolomide or both. The receptor was derived from a man younger than 40 with glioma. In DNA form, the CDR3 reads TGTGCCAGCAGCATACAGGGACGGACTGAAGCTTTCTTT. It yields the protein CASSIQGRTEAFF.